The 8 T cell receptor beta chains reported below all come from one sample, sequenced in a study of patients with pleural tuberculosis. TCRdb used MiXCR to reprocess the reads, holding one entry per CDR3 protein. This sample yields 45,000 to 55,000 distinct CDR3 sequences, of which less than 8% are seen a single time; roughly 17% belongs to the top ten. Every receptor here comes from a human donor with pleural tuberculosis.

This clonotype was recorded at least ten times. This chain connects TRBV5-1 to TRBJ2-7; D might be TRBD1 (6 bases). CDR1 and CDR2 from the germline V gene are SGHRS and YFSETQ. The CDR3 has 14 amino acids. Trimming left V 4 bases short and J 2 bases short, with 13 bases between. Here the CDR3 reads CASSPEDRPYEQYF. CDR3 coding DNA: TGCGCCAGCAGCCCAGAGGACAGACCCTACGAGCAGTACTTC.

This clonotype appeared many times. The rearrangement joins TRBV25-1 to TRBJ1-2; possible D gene TRBD1, 5 bases. Trimming removed 4 bases from V and 9 bases from J, with 9 bases in between. Germline CDR1 reads MGHDK; CDR2 reads SYGVNS. The CDR3 length is 11 residues. DNA of the CDR3: TGTGCCAGCAGTGGCCGGGGGAGCTACACCTTC. Its protein is CASSGRGSYTF.

At least ten counts were recorded for this clonotype. This rearrangement joins TRBV12-3 or TRBV12-4 to TRBJ1-1; D is unclear. The CDR3 runs 16 residues. V was pared by 6 bases and J by 8 bases, with 25 bases between. This CDR3 reads CASRQPYSLFDGEAFF. CDR3 DNA sequence: TGTGCCAGCAGACAACCCTACAGTTTGTTCGACGGAGAAGCTTTCTTT.

This clonotype came up many times. The V and J genes are TRBV5-1 and TRBJ1-6, with D possibly TRBD1 on 6 matching bases. Germline CDR1 and CDR2: SGHRS and YFSETQ. Trimming stripped 3 bases from V and 6 bases from J, with 13 bases between. The CDR3 is made up of 15 amino acids. The chain's CDR3 is CASSSKQGGNSPLHF. In DNA form, the CDR3 reads TGCGCCAGCAGCTCCAAACAGGGCGGTAATTCACCCCTCCACTTT.

This clonotype has a count of ten or more. This rearrangement joins TRBV18 to TRBJ1-3; D is undetermined. The V end was cut by 4 bases, the J end by 0 bases, with 13 bases between. Per germline, CDR1 KGHSH and CDR2 LQKENI. This CDR3 has 16 amino acids. The DNA for the CDR3 is TGTGCCAGCTCACTTCGAGGTGGAGTCTCTGGAAACACCATATATTTT. Translating it yields CASSLRGGVSGNTIYF.

There are many counts of this clonotype. The chain recombines TRBV29-1 with TRBJ1-1; no firm D call. The CDR3 runs to 11 residues. Looked up from germline, CDR1 is SQVTM and CDR2 is ANQGSEA. V lost 4 bases and J 3 bases, leaving 6 bases between the germline ends. Here the CDR3 DNA reads TGCAGCGTTGTAAGAGACACTGAAGCTTTCTTT. It codes for CSVVRDTEAFF.

This clonotype has at least ten counts. The chain carries TRBV24-1 and TRBJ1-2; D is unclear. CDR1 is KGHDR, CDR2 SFDVKD, per germline. Trimming took off 2 bases at V and 4 bases at J, with 10 bases between the two ends. The CDR3 contains 14 residues. CDR3 protein: CATSDWTQPYGYTF. As DNA, the CDR3 is TGTGCCACCAGTGATTGGACTCAACCCTATGGCTACACCTTC.

This clonotype was observed a few times. The chain joins TRBV20-1 to TRBJ2-1; D remains ambiguous. CDR1 and CDR2 (germline): DFQATT, SNEGSKA (reference sequence). The CDR3 is 12 amino acids. Trimming stripped 3 bases from V and 7 bases from J, with 10 bases between. DNA for the CDR3: TGCAGTGCTAGGGGCCTGACTAATGAGCAGTTCTTC. Its translation is CSARGLTNEQFF.